A selection of T cell receptor beta chains follows, all from one sample in a study of T-cell reconstitution after alpha-beta-depleted transplantation in children. TCRdb re-analysed the PCR reads in MiXCR, keeping a single row per CDR3 protein. In the table there are just under 250,000 distinct CDR3 sequences, roughly a quarter of which are singletons. Sequencing was performed on PBMCs, taken before TCRalphabeta/CD19-depleted stem cell transplant. These receptors were collected from a girl aged 2-10 years with Fanconi anemia, due to receive a stem cell transplant. CDR3s include the opening cysteine and the closing phenylalanine or tryptophan. D genes are given only for firm matches. Not every row has a clone size; where given, it reads once, few, many or a size class.

TRBV7-2	TRBD2	TRBJ2-1	many	CASSLGSGSLYNEQFF	TGTGCCAGCAGCTTAGGTAGCGGGAGCCTCTACAATGAGCAGTTCTTC
TRBV12-3/TRBV12-4	NA	TRBJ1-1	many	CASSLGNTEAFF	TGTGCCAGCAGTTTAGGGAACACTGAAGCTTTCTTT
TRBV25-1	NA	TRBJ2-5	NA	CASSEFLGKETQYF	TGTGCCAGCAGTGAATTTTTGGGGAAAGAGACCCAGTACTTC
TRBV12-3/TRBV12-4	NA	TRBJ2-7	NA	CASVGNRFQQYF	TGTGCCAGCGTAGGAAATAGGTTCCAGCAGTACTTC
TRBV15	TRBD1	TRBJ2-7	NA	CATSVRTGISYEQYF	TGTGCCACCAGCGTACGGACAGGGATCTCCTACGAGCAGTACTTC
TRBV12-3/TRBV12-4	TRBD2	TRBJ2-1	many	CASRYAGLDWQFF	TGTGCCAGCAGATACGCGGGACTAGATTGGCAGTTCTTC
TRBV10-2	TRBD2	TRBJ2-3	NA	CASSEFWLADRTDTQYF	TGCGCCAGCAGTGAATTTTGGCTAGCGGACCGTACAGATACGCAGTATTTT
TRBV15	NA	TRBJ2-1	many	CATGRVGNEQFF	TGTGCCACCGGACGAGTAGGCAATGAGCAGTTCTTC
TRBV27	NA	TRBJ1-1	many	CASRITGSSTEAFF	TGTGCCAGCAGGATCACAGGGAGTAGCACTGAAGCTTTCTTT
TRBV7-2	TRBD2	TRBJ2-3	many	CASSSRLAGGVTDTQYF	TGTGCCAGCAGCTCCCGACTAGCGGGGGGGGTCACAGATACGCAGTATTTT
TRBV19	NA	TRBJ1-1	NA	CASSIRAGAYTEAFF	TGTGCCAGTAGTATAAGAGCCGGAGCTTACACTGAAGCTTTCTTT
TRBV7-9	NA	TRBJ2-5	NA	CASSSTRDPQETQYF	TGTGCCAGCAGCTCAACCAGGGACCCCCAAGAGACCCAGTACTTC
TRBV20-1	NA	TRBJ2-1	many	CSARKGSSYNEQFF	TGCAGTGCTAGGAAGGGGAGCTCCTACAATGAGCAGTTCTTC
TRBV13	NA	TRBJ2-5	NA	CASSADRYRETQYF	TGTGCCAGCAGCGCAGACAGATATCGAGAGACCCAGTACTTC
TRBV7-2	NA	TRBJ2-3	many	CASSLVTGTDTQYF	TGTGCCAGCAGCTTAGTTACGGGCACAGATACGCAGTATTTT
TRBV6-5	TRBD2	TRBJ2-5	NA	CASSYQSGGVGKTQYF	TGTGCCAGCAGTTACCAGAGCGGGGGCGTAGGGAAGACCCAGTACTTC
TRBV9	NA	TRBJ2-7	many	CASSPKAISYEQYF	TGTGCCAGCAGCCCTAAAGCCATCTCCTACGAGCAGTACTTC
TRBV7-2	NA	TRBJ2-3	many	CASSATGTDTQYF	TGTGCCAGCAGCGCAACAGGGACAGATACGCAGTATTTT
TRBV12-3/TRBV12-4	NA	TRBJ2-3	NA	CASSLFVTDTQYF	TGTGCCAGCAGTTTATTTGTCACAGATACGCAGTATTTT
TRBV18	NA	TRBJ2-7	few	CASSPEPYEQYF	TGTGCCAGCTCACCCGAGCCCTACGAGCAGTACTTC
TRBV29-1	NA	TRBJ1-2	many	CSVEEGSYGYTF	TGCAGCGTTGAAGAGGGAAGCTATGGCTACACCTTC
TRBV29-1	NA	TRBJ2-3	NA	CSVARGLGTDTQYF	TGCAGCGTTGCTAGGGGTCTCGGCACAGATACGCAGTATTTT
TRBV28	TRBD2	TRBJ2-3	NA	CASSLQREGTDTQYF	TGTGCCAGCAGTCTTCAGCGGGAAGGCACAGATACGCAGTATTTT
TRBV7-2	NA	TRBJ2-7	many	CASTNTVEQYF	TGTGCCAGCACCAACACCGTTGAGCAGTACTTC
TRBV7-2	TRBD1	TRBJ2-7	NA	CASSSFRDSTYEQYF	TGTGCCAGCAGCTCCTTTAGGGACAGCACCTACGAGCAGTACTTC
TRBV29-1	TRBD1	TRBJ2-3	few	CSVAIQGARLF	TGCAGCGTTGCTATCCAGGGGGCGAGACTTTTT
TRBV29-1	NA	TRBJ2-7	few	CSVELGRDSDLYEQYF	TGCAGCGTTGAATTGGGCCGGGACTCAGACCTCTACGAGCAGTACTTC
TRBV13	TRBD1	TRBJ2-4	NA	CASSLVGQGGQAKNIQYF	TGTGCCAGCAGCTTAGTAGGACAGGGAGGACAAGCCAAAAACATTCAGTACTTC
TRBV20-1	TRBD2	TRBJ2-3	many	CSASSGGSTDTQYF	TGCAGTGCTAGTTCGGGGGGGAGCACAGATACGCAGTATTTT
TRBV18	NA	TRBJ2-7	NA	CASSPGKTYEQYF	TGTGCCAGCTCACCGGGGAAAACCTACGAGCAGTACTTC
TRBV14	TRBD2	TRBJ2-1	NA	CASSQASGRYNEQFF	TGTGCCAGCAGCCAGGCCAGCGGGAGATACAATGAGCAGTTCTTC
TRBV29-1	NA	TRBJ2-7	many	CSVFQTLDRITYEQYF	TGCAGCGTCTTCCAGACTTTAGACAGGATAACCTACGAGCAGTACTTC
TRBV12-3/TRBV12-4	TRBD2	TRBJ2-1	many	CASLLAGGSNEQFF	TGTGCCAGCCTACTAGCGGGAGGTTCCAATGAGCAGTTCTTC
TRBV5-1	NA	TRBJ2-2	NA	CASSLGTTPVGELFF	TGCGCCAGCAGCTTGGGGACAACACCCGTCGGGGAGCTGTTTTTT
TRBV29-1	NA	TRBJ2-3	few	CSVVAGSTDTQYF	TGCAGCGTTGTGGCGGGATCCACAGATACGCAGTATTTT
TRBV6-2/TRBV6-3	TRBD1	TRBJ2-7	NA	CASSYYRDSPYEQYF	TGTGCCAGCAGTTACTACCGGGACAGCCCCTACGAGCAGTACTTC
TRBV7-6	NA	TRBJ2-5	few	CASSVHRSQETQYF	TGTGCCAGCAGCGTGCACAGGTCCCAAGAGACCCAGTACTTC
TRBV7-2	NA	TRBJ2-7	many	CASSLASHYEQYF	TGTGCCAGCAGCTTAGCCTCGCACTACGAGCAGTACTTC
TRBV5-1	NA	TRBJ2-4	many	CASSLLGGGNIQYF	TGCGCCAGCAGCTTGTTAGGGGGAGGAAACATTCAGTACTTC
TRBV13	TRBD2	TRBJ2-2	NA	CASSLGPLAGGNTGELFF	TGTGCCAGCAGCTTAGGTCCACTAGCGGGGGGTAACACCGGGGAGCTGTTTTTT
TRBV6-5	TRBD2	TRBJ2-3	NA	CASSYISGGAIDTQYF	TGTGCCAGCAGTTACATTAGCGGGGGGGCGATAGATACGCAGTATTTT